The clone carrying this T cell receptor (beta chain) was picked up a small number of times. Germline lookup yields CDR1 SGHDT and CDR2 YYEEEE. With 0 bases removed from V and 4 bases from J, the gap between germline ends came to 5 bases. This CDR3 region has 12 residues. This sample is drawn from a study of PD-L1 blockade in urothelial cancer. Study-level information: It was at some point between 2013 and 2014 that patients started atezolizumab at 1,200 mg intravenously every 3 weeks. Patients had received 0 to 3 prior chemotherapy regimens. Across blood samples, T cells had a median count of roughly 140,000.

Sample time point: peripheral blood 6 weeks after treatment start. Patients' cancers were locally advanced or metastatic urothelial carcinomas. Libraries were prepared by immunoSEQ multiplex PCR; TCRdb keeps only in-frame clonotypes and omits some of them. The sample consists of 50,000 or so clones, about 85% of them appearing once. This specimen consisted of PBMCs, obtained around atezolizumab (anti-PD-L1) treatment. The TCR comes from a man aged 50-60 years with urothelial cancer. The chain employs TRBV5-6 and TRBJ2-7; D unresolved. The CDR3 sequence: CASSLAQYEQYF. In DNA form, the CDR3 reads TGTGCCAGCAGCTTGGCCCAATACGAGCAGTACTTC.